This paragraph reports one T cell receptor beta chain. In the original analysis: The authors estimated nucleated cell counts from reference gene primer amplification. This table comes from immunoSEQ multiplex PCR, and its TCRdb copy is limited to in-frame clones, with some not included. D and trimming come from the DNA, and the V and J calls and clone size come from that table. The sample contains 350,000 or so clones, about nine tenths of which appear only once. The CDR3 extends over 15 amino acids. With 6 bases removed from V and 0 bases from J, the gap between germline ends came to 9 bases. Germline V CDR1 and CDR2: LNHDA, SQIVND (reference sequence). This sample is part of a study of blood T cell repertoires in COVID-19. Study summary: Italy, Spain and the United States were the sources of the convalescent and acute COVID-19 samples.

The sequenced sample was peripheral blood. This receptor was obtained from a woman aged 55 to 70 with COVID-19, enrolled during active disease. The rearrangement joins TRBV19 to TRBJ1-6, with a tentative D call TRBD1 (5 bases). The CDR3 nucleotides read TGTGCCAGTAGGGCAGGGATCTCCTATAATTCACCCCTCCACTTT. It specifies CASRAGISYNSPLHF.